This T cell receptor beta chain is drawn from a study of T cells in tuberculosis. J was trimmed by 2 bases and V by 4 bases; bases with no gene match: 8. This CDR3 spans 17 amino acids. Germline V gene lookup returns CDR1 MGHRA and CDR2 YSYEKL. Assay: immunoSEQ multiplex PCR; the TCRdb copy retains only in-frame clones and omits some. The table records more than 30,000 clones, approximately 93% of them present only once. The sample consisted of PBMCs. The V gene is TRBV4-1, the J gene TRBJ2-1; TRBD2 matches 10 bases. The TCR was taken from a donor aged 10 to 29 with latent tuberculosis or without tuberculosis infection. For the CDR3, the DNA is TGCGCCAGCAGCCGGGGGGGACTAGCGCCTACCTACAATGAGCAGTTCTTC. Its translation is CASSRGGLAPTYNEQFF.